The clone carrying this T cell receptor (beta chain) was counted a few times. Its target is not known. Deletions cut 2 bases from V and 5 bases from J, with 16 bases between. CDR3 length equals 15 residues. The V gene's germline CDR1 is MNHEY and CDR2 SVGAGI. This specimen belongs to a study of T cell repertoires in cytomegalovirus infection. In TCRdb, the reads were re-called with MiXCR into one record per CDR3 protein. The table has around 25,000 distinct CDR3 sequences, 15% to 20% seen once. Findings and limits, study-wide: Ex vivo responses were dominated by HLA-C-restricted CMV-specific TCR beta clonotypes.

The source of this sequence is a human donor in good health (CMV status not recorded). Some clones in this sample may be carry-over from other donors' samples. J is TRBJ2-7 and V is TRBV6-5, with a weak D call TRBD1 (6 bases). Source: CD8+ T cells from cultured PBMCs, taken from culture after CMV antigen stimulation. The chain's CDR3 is CASSYEAGESHEQYF. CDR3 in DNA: TGTGCCAGCAGTTACGAGGCAGGGGAATCCCACGAGCAGTACTTC.